Below are 16 T cell receptor beta chains sequenced from a single sample in a study of technical replicates of blood from a few donors. Clones were read by immunoSEQ multiplex PCR, and TCRdb kept only the in-frame ones, dropping some. The sample holds 100,000 or so clones, nearly 96% seen once. The sequencing input was T cells isolated from PBMCs. The receptors derive from a human donor in good health.

This chain uses TRBV25-1 with TRBJ1-6, with 8 positions matching TRBD1. The germline V gene encodes CDR1 MGHDK and CDR2 SYGVNS. V gave up 4 bases and J gave up 15 bases; unmatched junction bases: 11. The CDR3 is 14 amino acids. The CDR3 loop reads CASSGSPGGRILHF. CDR3 DNA sequence: TGTGCCAGCAGTGGCAGCCCAGGGGGCCGGATCCTCCACTTT. The full variable domain, completed using reference TRBV25-1 and TRBJ1-6, is EADIYQTPRYLVIGTGKKITLECSQTMGHDKMYWYQQDPGMELHLIHYSYGVNSTEKGDLSSESTVSRIRTEHFPLTLESARPSHTSQYLCASSGSPGGRILHFGNGTRLTVT.

The chain combines TRBV18 with TRBJ1-2, with a possible D match to TRBD1 (5 bases). The CDR3 sequence is 15 residues long. Germline V gene data show CDR1 as KGHSH and CDR2 as LQKENI. Deletions cut 6 bases from V and 8 bases from J, with 22 bases between. CDR3 sequence: CASSPTQDQGGGYTF. CDR3 nucleotide sequence: TGTGCCAGCTCTCCTACTCAGGACCAGGGAGGGGGCTACACCTTC.

The chain combines TRBV11-2 with TRBJ1-2; D is unclear. The V end was cut by 0 bases, the J end by 7 bases, with 12 bases between. Germline values: CDR1 SGHAT, CDR2 FQNNGV. The CDR3 length is 14 residues. The CDR3 sequence is CASSLDSVRPGYTF. The DNA of the CDR3 is TGTGCCAGCAGCTTAGATTCAGTCCGCCCTGGCTACACCTTC.

This chain uses TRBV9 with TRBJ2-3, with a weak D call TRBD2 (6 bases). The CDR3 loop spans 15 amino acids. V was pared by 4 bases and J by 2 bases, with 14 bases between. Germline lookup yields CDR1 SGDLS and CDR2 YYNGEE. Here the CDR3 reads CASSLRLGNTDTQYF. CDR3 DNA: TGTGCCAGCAGCCTCAGACTAGGGAACACAGATACGCAGTATTTT.

The genes are TRBV6-5 and TRBJ2-7, with 10 nucleotides matching TRBD2. There are 15 residues in the CDR3. CDR1 and CDR2 (germline): MNHEY, SVGAGI. J gave up 4 bases and V 6 bases, and 9 bases lay outside the gene matches. The CDR3 loop reads CASRTLAGGQYEQYF. Written as DNA, the CDR3 is TGTGCCAGCAGAACATTAGCGGGGGGTCAGTACGAGCAGTACTTC.

The rearrangement links TRBV11-2 to TRBJ2-3; tentatively, D is TRBD2 (6 bases). Between the trimmed V and J ends, which lost 7 bases and 6 bases, there was a span of 20 bases. The CDR3 contains 15 residues. Looked up from germline, CDR1 is SGHAT and CDR2 is FQNNGV. As DNA, the CDR3 is TGTGCCAGCACCCCTAGGGCGGAGGGCCCGGATACGCAGTATTTT. It translates to CASTPRAEGPDTQYF.

V and J are TRBV27 and TRBJ2-1; possible D gene TRBD2, 6 bases. V dropped 6 bases and J dropped 3 bases, with 6 bases sitting between them. The CDR3 covers 12 residues. Germline loops: CDR1 MNHEY, CDR2 SMNVEV (reference sequence). CDR3 nucleotides: TGTGCCAGCAGCGGGGGCTACAATGAGCAGTTCTTC. Protein product: CASSGGYNEQFF.

This chain connects TRBV11-3 to TRBJ2-1, with 12 bases identical to TRBD2. Looked up from germline, CDR1 is SGHNT and CDR2 is YENEEA. Unmatched junction bases numbered 6, after V lost 4 bases and J lost 8 bases. The CDR3 covers 15 residues. Here the CDR3 reads CASSSRLAGVYEQFF. For the CDR3, the DNA is TGTGCCAGCAGCTCTCGACTAGCGGGGGTCTATGAGCAGTTCTTC. Full variable domain (outside the CDR3, taken from reference TRBV11-3 and TRBJ2-1): EAGVVQSPRYKIIEKKQPVAFWCNPISGHNTLYWYLQNLGQGPELLIRYENEEAVDDSQLPKDRFSAERLKGVDSTLKIQPAELGDSAVYLCASSSRLAGVYEQFFGPGTRLTVL.

This clone occurred once. J is TRBJ2-3 and V is TRBV10-1, with 9 nucleotides matching TRBD1. Germline V lookup: CDR1 WNHNN, CDR2 SYGVQD (reference sequence). V lost 6 bases and J lost 4; bases outside the gene matches: 8. CDR3 length equals 15 residues. The chain's CDR3 is CASSTGTGISDTQYF. DNA for the CDR3: TGCGCCAGCAGCACCGGGACAGGGATTTCAGATACGCAGTATTTT.

V is TRBV2 and J is TRBJ1-2, with D maybe TRBD1 (6 bases). Germline V CDR1 and CDR2: SNHLY, FYNNEI. This CDR3 has 15 amino acids. Trimming removed 5 bases from V and 3 bases from J, with 16 bases in between. In nucleotides, the CDR3 is TGTGCCAGCAGTCTACAGGGCCGGGAAGACTATGGCTACACCTTC. Amino acids: CASSLQGREDYGYTF.

The rearrangement joins TRBV19 to TRBJ1-1, with TRBD1 identical over 9 bases. Germline CDR1 and CDR2: LNHDA and SQIVND (reference sequence). J was trimmed by 0 bases and V by 3 bases; bases with no gene match: 2. The length of the CDR3 is 15 residues. CDR3 nucleotide sequence: TGTGCCAGTAGTATTGGGACAGGGCTGAACACTGAAGCTTTCTTT. Residues: CASSIGTGLNTEAFF. Drawing the rest from reference TRBV19 and TRBJ1-1, the complete variable domain is DGGITQSPKYLFRKEGQNVTLSCEQNLNHDAMYWYRQDPGQGLRLIYYSQIVNDFQKGDIAEGYSVSREKKESFPLTVTSAQKNPTAFYLCASSIGTGLNTEAFFGQGTRLTVV.

The chain has TRBV27 and TRBJ2-2; TRBD1 might be the D (6 bases). The CDR3 contains 17 residues. V dropped 8 bases and J dropped 6 bases, with 25 bases sitting between them. Germline values: CDR1 MNHEY, CDR2 SMNVEV (reference sequence). DNA for the CDR3: TGTGCCAGCCGACCGATGACAGGCCGGTGGCTCGCCGGGGAGCTGTTTTTT. Its protein is CASRPMTGRWLAGELFF.

The rearrangement joins TRBV28 to TRBJ1-2; 8 bases agree with TRBD1. Germline-derived CDR1 and CDR2 are MDHEN and SYDVKM. After removal of 3 bases from V and 4 bases from J, the junction contained 13 bases not matched to a gene. This CDR3 spans 17 amino acids. CDR3 nucleotides: TGTGCCAGCAGTTTTGGGGACAGGCTTGGCCTTACCTATGGCTACACCTTC. Translated, it gives CASSFGDRLGLTYGYTF.

The chain links TRBV5-4 to TRBJ2-7; D ambiguous. V was trimmed by 0 bases and J by 6 bases, leaving 7 bases between them. Germline-derived CDR1 and CDR2 are SGHNT and YYREEE (reference sequence). This CDR3 has 12 residues. CDR3 in amino acids: CASSLDSLEQYF. DNA for the CDR3: TGTGCCAGCAGCTTGGACAGTCTCGAGCAGTACTTC.

The V gene is TRBV5-6, the J gene TRBJ2-3, with D perhaps matching TRBD1 (5 bases). Germline assignment: CDR1 SGHDT and CDR2 YYEEEE. Deletions cut 8 bases from V and 5 bases from J, with 15 bases between. The CDR3 runs 13 residues. CDR3 loop: CASRQGPRDTQYF. CDR3 DNA: TGTGCCAGTAGGCAGGGCCCACGAGATACGCAGTATTTT.

This chain uses TRBV27 with TRBJ2-7; D call uncertain. The V gene's germline CDR1 is MNHEY and CDR2 SMNVEV (reference sequence). V shed 5 bases and J shed 3 bases, with 11 bases lying between them. The CDR3 loop spans 13 amino acids. Written as DNA, the CDR3 is TGTGCCAGCAGTGACAACTCCTTCTACGAGCAGTACTTC. Protein: CASSDNSFYEQYF.